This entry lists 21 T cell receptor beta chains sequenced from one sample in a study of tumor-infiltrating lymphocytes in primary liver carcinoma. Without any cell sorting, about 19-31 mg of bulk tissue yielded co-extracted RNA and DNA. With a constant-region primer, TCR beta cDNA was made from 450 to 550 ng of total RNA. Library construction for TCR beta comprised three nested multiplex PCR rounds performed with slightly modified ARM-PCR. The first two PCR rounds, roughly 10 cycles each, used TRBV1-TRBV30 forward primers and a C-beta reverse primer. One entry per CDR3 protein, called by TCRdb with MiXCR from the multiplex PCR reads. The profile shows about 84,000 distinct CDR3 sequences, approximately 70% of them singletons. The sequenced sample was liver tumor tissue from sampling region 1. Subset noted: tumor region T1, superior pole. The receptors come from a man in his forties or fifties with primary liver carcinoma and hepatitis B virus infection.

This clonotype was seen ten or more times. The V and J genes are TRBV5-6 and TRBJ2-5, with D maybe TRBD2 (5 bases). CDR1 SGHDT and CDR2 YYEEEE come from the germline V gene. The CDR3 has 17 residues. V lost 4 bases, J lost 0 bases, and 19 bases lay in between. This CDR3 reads CASSHVLIDGDQETQYF. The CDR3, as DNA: TGTGCCAGCAGCCACGTCCTTATAGACGGGGACCAAGAGACCCAGTACTTC.

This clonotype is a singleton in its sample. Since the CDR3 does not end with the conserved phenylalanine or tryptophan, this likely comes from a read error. CDR3 sequence: CTSSLDGDRGRRYTEAFS. As DNA, the CDR3 is TGTACCAGCAGCTTAGATGGGGACAGGGGGCGCCGGTATACTGAAGCTTTCTCT. The genes are TRBV11-2 and TRBJ1-1; 12 positions agree with TRBD1. Germline V gives CDR1 SGHAT, CDR2 FQNNGV. CDR3 length: 18 amino acids.

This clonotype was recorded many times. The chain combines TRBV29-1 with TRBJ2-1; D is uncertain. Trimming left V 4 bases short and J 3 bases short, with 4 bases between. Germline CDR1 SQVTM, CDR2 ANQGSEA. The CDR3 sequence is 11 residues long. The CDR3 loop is CSVAGYNEQFF. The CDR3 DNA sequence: TGCAGCGTTGCGGGCTACAATGAGCAGTTCTTC.

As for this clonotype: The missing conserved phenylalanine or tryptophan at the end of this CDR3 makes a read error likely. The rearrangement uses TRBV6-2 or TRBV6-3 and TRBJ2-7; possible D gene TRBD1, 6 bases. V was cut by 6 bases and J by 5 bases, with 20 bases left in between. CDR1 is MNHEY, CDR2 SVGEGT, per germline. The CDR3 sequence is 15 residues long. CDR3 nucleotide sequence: TGTGCCAGCAGCTCCCCGGGACAAGGGGACGACGAGCAGTACTTA. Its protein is CASSSPGQGDDEQYL.

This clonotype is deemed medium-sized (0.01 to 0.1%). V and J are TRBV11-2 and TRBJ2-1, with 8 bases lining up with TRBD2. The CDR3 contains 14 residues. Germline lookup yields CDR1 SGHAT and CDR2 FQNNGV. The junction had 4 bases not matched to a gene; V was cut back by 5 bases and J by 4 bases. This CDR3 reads CASSPGGPYNEQFF. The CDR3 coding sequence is TGTGCCAGCAGCCCGGGAGGGCCGTACAATGAGCAGTTCTTC.

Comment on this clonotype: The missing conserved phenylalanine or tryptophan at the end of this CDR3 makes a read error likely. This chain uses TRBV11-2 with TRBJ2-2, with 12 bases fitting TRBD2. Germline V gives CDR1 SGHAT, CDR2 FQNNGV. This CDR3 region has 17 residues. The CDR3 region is CASSLLAGGPGSGGLFI. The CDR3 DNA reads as TGTGCCAGCAGCTTACTAGCGGGAGGGCCTGGCTCCGGGGGGCTGTTTATT.

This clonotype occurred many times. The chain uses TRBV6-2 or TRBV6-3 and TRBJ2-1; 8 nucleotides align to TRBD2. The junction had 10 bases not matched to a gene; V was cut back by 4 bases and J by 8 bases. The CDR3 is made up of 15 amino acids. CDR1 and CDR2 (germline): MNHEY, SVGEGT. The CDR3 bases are TGTGCCAGCAGTTCCTTAGCGGGGAGGTATGATGAGCAGTTCTTC. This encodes CASSSLAGRYDEQFF.

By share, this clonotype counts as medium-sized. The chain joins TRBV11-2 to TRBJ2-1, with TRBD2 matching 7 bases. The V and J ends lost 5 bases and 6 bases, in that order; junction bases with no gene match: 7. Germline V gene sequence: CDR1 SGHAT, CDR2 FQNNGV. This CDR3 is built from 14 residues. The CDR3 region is CASSAAGNRNEQFF. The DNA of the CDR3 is TGTGCCAGCAGCGCAGCGGGAAATCGCAATGAGCAGTTCTTC.

The CDR3, as DNA: TGTGCCAGCCGAGCCGGGAGTTCCATTAACTATGGCTACACCTTC. This gives the protein CASRAGSSINYGYTF. The V call is TRBV6-5, the J call TRBJ1-2; D is uncertain. V was pared by 8 bases and J by 1 base, with 17 bases between. The V gene's germline CDR1 is MNHEY and CDR2 SVGAGI. The CDR3 runs 15 residues.

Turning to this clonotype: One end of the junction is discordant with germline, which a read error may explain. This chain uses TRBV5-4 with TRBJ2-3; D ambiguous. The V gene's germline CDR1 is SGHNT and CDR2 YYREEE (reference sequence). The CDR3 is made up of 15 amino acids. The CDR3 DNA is TGTGCCAGTAGCTTGTCTAACCGCCTGACAAATACGCAGTACTTT. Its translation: CASSLSNRLTNTQYF.

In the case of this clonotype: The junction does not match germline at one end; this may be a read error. Here the CDR3 DNA reads TGTGTCAGCAGTTTGGCACAAACCGGGGAGCTGTTCTTT. Translating it yields CVSSLAQTGELFF. J is TRBJ2-2 and V is TRBV28; D is possibly TRBD2 (5 bases). The germline CDR1 and CDR2 sequences are MDHEN and SYDVKM. The CDR3 spans 13 residues.

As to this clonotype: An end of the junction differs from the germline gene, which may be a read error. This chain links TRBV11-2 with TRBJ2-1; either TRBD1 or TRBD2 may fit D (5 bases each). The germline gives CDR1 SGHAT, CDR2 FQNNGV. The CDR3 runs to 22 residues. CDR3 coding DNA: TGCGTCAGCTGCCTCTCCTACCGGGGTCCCGTGAAACAGGATCGCTCCTACAATGAGCAGTTCTTC. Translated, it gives CVSCLSYRGPVKQDRSYNEQFF. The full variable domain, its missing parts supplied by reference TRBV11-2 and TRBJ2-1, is EAGVAQSPRYKIIEKRQSVAFWCNPISGHATLYWYQQILGQGPKLLIQFQNNGVVDDSQLPKDRFSAERLKGVDSTLKIQPAKLEDSAVYLCVSCLSYRGPVKQDRSYNEQFFGPGTRLTVL.

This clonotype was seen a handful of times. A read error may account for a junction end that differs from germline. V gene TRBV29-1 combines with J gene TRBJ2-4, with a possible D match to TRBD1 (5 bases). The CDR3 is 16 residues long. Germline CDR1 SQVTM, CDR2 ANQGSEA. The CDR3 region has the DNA TGCAGCCCGAACCCCGACAGCATAAAAGCCAAAAACATTCAATACTTC. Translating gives CSPNPDSIKAKNIQYF.

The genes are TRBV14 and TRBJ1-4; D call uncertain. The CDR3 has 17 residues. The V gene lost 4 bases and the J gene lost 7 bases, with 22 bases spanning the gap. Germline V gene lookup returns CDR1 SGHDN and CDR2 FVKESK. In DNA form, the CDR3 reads TGTGCCAGCAGCCGCCTGTTAGGGAACATGGACTTTGAAAAACTGTTTTTT. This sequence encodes CASSRLLGNMDFEKLFF.

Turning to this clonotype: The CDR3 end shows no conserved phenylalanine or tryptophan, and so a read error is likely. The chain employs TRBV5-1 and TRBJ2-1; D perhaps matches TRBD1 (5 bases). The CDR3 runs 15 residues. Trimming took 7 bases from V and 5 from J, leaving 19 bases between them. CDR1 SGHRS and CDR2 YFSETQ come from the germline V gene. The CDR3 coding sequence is TGCGCCAGCGGCCCAACTGGGGCAGTAAACAATGAGCAGTTCCTC. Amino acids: CASGPTGAVNNEQFL.

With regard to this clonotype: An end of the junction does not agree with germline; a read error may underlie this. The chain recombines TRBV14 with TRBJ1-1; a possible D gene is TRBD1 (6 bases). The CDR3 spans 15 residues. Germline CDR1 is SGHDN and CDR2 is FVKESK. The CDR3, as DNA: TGTGCCGGCAGCCTACAGGGTATTCCGAGTTTTGAAGCTTTCTTT. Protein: CAGSLQGIPSFEAFF.

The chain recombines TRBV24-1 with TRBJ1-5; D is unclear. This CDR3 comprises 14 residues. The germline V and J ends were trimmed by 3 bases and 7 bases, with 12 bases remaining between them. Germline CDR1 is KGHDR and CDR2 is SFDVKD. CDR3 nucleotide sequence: TGTGCCACCAGTGATCCATCCTCGGGGCAGCCCCAGCATTTT. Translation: CATSDPSSGQPQHF.

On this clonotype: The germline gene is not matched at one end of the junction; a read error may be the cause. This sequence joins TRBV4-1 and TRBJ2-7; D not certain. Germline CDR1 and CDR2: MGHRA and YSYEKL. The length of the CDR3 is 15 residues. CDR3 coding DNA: TGCGCTAGCAGCCCTGGGCAGGTAGAAGATTACGAACAGTACTTC. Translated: CASSPGQVEDYEQYF.

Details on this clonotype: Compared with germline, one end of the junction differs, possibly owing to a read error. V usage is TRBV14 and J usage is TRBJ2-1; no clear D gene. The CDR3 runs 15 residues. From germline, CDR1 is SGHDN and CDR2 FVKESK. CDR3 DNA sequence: TGTGCCAGCAGCCCTATTCCCGGCACCTACAATGGGCAGTTCTTT. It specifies CASSPIPGTYNGQFF. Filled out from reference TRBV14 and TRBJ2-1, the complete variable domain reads EAGVTQFPSHSVIEKGQTVTLRCDPISGHDNLYWYRRVMGKEIKFLLHFVKESKQDESGMPNNRFLAERTGGTYSTLKVQPAELEDSGVYFCASSPIPGTYNGQFFGPGTRLTVL.

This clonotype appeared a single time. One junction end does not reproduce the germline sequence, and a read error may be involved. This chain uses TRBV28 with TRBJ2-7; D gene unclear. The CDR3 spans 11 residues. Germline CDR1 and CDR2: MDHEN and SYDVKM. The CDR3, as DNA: TGTGCCAGCAGCAATTCCCACGAGCAACACTTC. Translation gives CASSNSHEQHF.

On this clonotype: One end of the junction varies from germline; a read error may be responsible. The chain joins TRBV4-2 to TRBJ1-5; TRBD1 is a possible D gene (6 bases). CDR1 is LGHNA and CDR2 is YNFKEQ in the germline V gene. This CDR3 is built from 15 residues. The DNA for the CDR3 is TGTGCCAACAGCCCTGGAGGGGGTGACAATCAGCACCAGCATTTT. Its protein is CANSPGGGDNQHQHF.